A single sample is the source of the 24 T cell receptor beta chains below, sequenced in a study of blood T cells in healthy people across ages. The second PCR ran roughly 6 to 11 cycles with a sample-barcoded 5' primer and J-beta primers. TCRdb re-derived calls from the 5' RACE reads in MiXCR, one entry per CDR3 protein. Among 700,000 to 1,000,000 distinct CDR3 sequences listed, around 42% were seen once. The sequenced sample consisted of blood. The source of these receptors is a man aged 55 to 70 in good health.

The genes are TRBV9 and TRBJ2-3; D is perhaps TRBD1 or TRBD2 (6 bases each). Per germline, CDR1 SGDLS and CDR2 YYNGEE. The CDR3 sequence is 16 residues long. Trimming took off 4 bases at V and 2 bases at J, with 17 bases between the two ends. CDR3 amino acids: CASSPVMGGHTDTQYF. DNA for the CDR3: TGTGCCAGCAGCCCCGTAATGGGGGGCCACACAGATACGCAGTATTTT.

J is TRBJ1-2 and V is TRBV12-3 or TRBV12-4, with D hard to call. Trimming left V 5 bases short and J 1 base short, with 8 bases between. The CDR3 runs 13 residues. The CDR3 coding sequence is TGTGCCAGCAGTACCCAGATTAACTATGGCTACACCTTC. Its protein product is CASSTQINYGYTF.

In this sample, this clonotype turned up a few times. V gene TRBV4-3 combines with J gene TRBJ2-5, with 12 bases that match TRBD2. V gave up 0 bases and J gave up 7 bases; unmatched junction bases: 3. The germline gives CDR1 LGHNA, CDR2 YSLEER. CDR3 length equals 15 residues. CDR3 sequence: CASSQETSGGWTQYF. The CDR3 DNA is TGCGCCAGCAGCCAAGAGACTAGCGGGGGATGGACCCAGTACTTC.

This chain links TRBV5-1 with TRBJ2-7, with 9 bases identical to TRBD1. The CDR3 runs to 15 residues. V trimming: 6 bases; J trimming: 7 bases; junction bases outside the gene matches: 14. Germline V CDR1 and CDR2: SGHRS, YFSETQ. This CDR3 is CASNQARTGDREQYF. The CDR3 coding sequence is TGCGCCAGCAACCAGGCCCGGACAGGGGATCGGGAGCAGTACTTC.

The gene calls are TRBV3-1 and TRBJ2-6; D unclear. Trimming shortened V by 8 bases and J by 3 bases, and 11 bases separated the two germline ends. The V gene's germline CDR1 is LGHDT and CDR2 YNNKEL (reference sequence). CDR3 size: 14 residues. CDR3 sequence: CASAGAVGANVLTF. The CDR3 DNA is TGTGCCAGCGCCGGCGCAGTTGGGGCCAACGTCCTGACTTTC.

This clonotype came up a few times. The chain recombines TRBV4-1 with TRBJ2-3; D ambiguous. This CDR3 has 15 residues. V was cut by 4 bases and J by 0 bases, with 11 bases left in between. Germline-derived CDR1 and CDR2 are MGHRA and YSYEKL. In DNA form, the CDR3 reads TGCGCCAGCAGCCCCCGGACGGATAGCACAGATACGCAGTATTTT. It codes for CASSPRTDSTDTQYF.

The rearrangement links TRBV7-9 to TRBJ2-7; D is possibly TRBD2 (6 bases). The CDR3 contains 15 residues. Per the germline V gene, CDR1 is SEHNR and CDR2 is FQNEAQ (reference sequence). V lost 5 bases and J 2 bases, leaving 16 bases between the germline ends. The CDR3 region has the DNA TGTGCCAGCAGCCGGGGGAGTCCGGAGACCTACGAGCAGTACTTC. This gives the protein CASSRGSPETYEQYF. Supplemented by reference TRBV7-9 and TRBJ2-7, the full variable domain reads DTGVSQNPRHKITKRGQNVTFRCDPISEHNRLYWYRQTLGQGPEFLTYFQNEAQLEKSRLLSDRFSAERPKGSFSTLEIQRTEQGDSAMYLCASSRGSPETYEQYFGPGTRLTVT.

The CDR3 region has the DNA TGTGCCAGCAGCTTATTAGGGTGGCCCGAACAAGAGACCCAGTACTTC. Protein product: CASSLLGWPEQETQYF. The chain employs TRBV11-3 and TRBJ2-5; no definite D call. The CDR3 runs 16 residues. Germline V gene data show CDR1 as SGHNT and CDR2 as YENEEA. V was clipped by 2 bases and J by 2 bases, with 15 bases between them. The full variable domain, rest sourced from reference TRBV11-3 and TRBJ2-5, is EAGVVQSPRYKIIEKKQPVAFWCNPISGHNTLYWYLQNLGQGPELLIRYENEEAVDDSQLPKDRFSAERLKGVDSTLKIQPAELGDSAVYLCASSLLGWPEQETQYFGPGTRLLVL.

This clonotype was detected a few times. This chain links TRBV12-3 or TRBV12-4 with TRBJ2-7; D might be TRBD1 (6 bases). CDR3 length: 14 amino acids. Trimming left V 4 bases short and J 3 bases short, with 13 bases between. The CDR3 bases are TGTGCCAGCAGTTCCGGGACAACCGTCTACGAGCAGTACTTC. Amino acids: CASSSGTTVYEQYF.

This clonotype was detected a few times. This chain uses TRBV12-3 or TRBV12-4 with TRBJ2-4; TRBD2 aligns across 11 bases. The ends lost 6 bases at V and 6 bases at J; junction bases unmatched: 4. The length of the CDR3 is 14 residues. CDR3 region: CASSVSGGGNIQYF. In nucleotides, the CDR3 is TGTGCCAGCAGCGTTAGCGGGGGGGGAAACATTCAGTACTTC.

The chain couples TRBV20-1 to TRBJ2-4, with D unresolved. The germline V and J ends were trimmed by 5 bases and 13 bases, with 24 bases remaining between them. CDR1 DFQATT and CDR2 SNEGSKA come from the germline V gene (reference sequence). CDR3 size: 14 residues. This chain's CDR3 is CSAQQQNLGDEQYF. The CDR3 nucleotides are TGCAGTGCTCAACAGCAGAACCTTGGCGATGAGCAGTACTTC.

This clonotype was counted only a few times. The chain combines TRBV6-5 with TRBJ1-2; D is possibly TRBD1 (6 bases). CDR1 is MNHEY and CDR2 is SVGAGI in the germline V gene. The CDR3 covers 14 residues. V dropped 6 bases and J dropped 8 bases, with 19 bases sitting between them. For the CDR3, the DNA is TGTGCCAGCAGGCGGGTAGGGCAGGGGAGCGGCTACACCTTC. Translation: CASRRVGQGSGYTF.

This clonotype was seen only a few times. The chain links TRBV27 to TRBJ1-5; 8 nucleotides align to TRBD1. The V gene end was trimmed by 2 bases and the J gene end by 5 bases; junction bases not matched to a gene: 2. Per the germline V gene, CDR1 is MNHEY and CDR2 is SMNVEV (reference sequence). The CDR3 is 14 residues long. CDR3 sequence reads: CASSLGQGYQPQHF. Here the CDR3 DNA reads TGTGCCAGCAGTTTAGGACAGGGTTATCAGCCCCAGCATTTT.

The genes are TRBV6-5 and TRBJ1-5, with 8 bases matching TRBD1. J was trimmed by 4 bases and V by 6 bases; bases with no gene match: 11. The CDR3 is 16 amino acids. The germline V gene has CDR1 MNHEY and CDR2 SVGAGI. CDR3: CASRRLGQGLNQPQHF. DNA for the CDR3: TGTGCCAGCAGAAGACTTGGACAGGGACTTAATCAGCCCCAGCATTTT.

The CDR3 loop is CASRRIRDNSYEQYF. The CDR3 DNA sequence: TGCGCCAGCAGACGAATCCGGGACAACTCCTACGAGCAGTACTTC. The chain joins TRBV5-1 to TRBJ2-7; the D gene is possibly TRBD1 (6 bases). V was trimmed by 5 bases and J by 0 bases, leaving 15 bases between them. The germline V gene encodes CDR1 SGHRS and CDR2 YFSETQ. This CDR3 is built from 15 residues. Combining the CDR3 with reference TRBV5-1 and TRBJ2-7 gives the whole variable domain KAGVTQTPRYLIKTRGQQVTLSCSPISGHRSVSWYQQTPGQGLQFLFEYFSETQRNKGNFPGRFSGRQFSNSRSEMNVSTLELGDSALYLCASRRIRDNSYEQYFGPGTRLTVT.

This clonotype was recorded a few times. V gene TRBV6-6 combines with J gene TRBJ1-4; 9 bases are shared with TRBD1. CDR3 length equals 17 residues. Germline lookup yields CDR1 MNHNY and CDR2 SVGAGI (reference sequence). V shed 5 bases and J 4 bases; nucleotides not matched to a gene: 11. CDR3 nucleotide sequence: TGTGCCAGCAGTCGCTCCCGGGACAGGGTTCTTAATGAAAAACTGTTTTTT. This translates into CASSRSRDRVLNEKLFF.

As to this clonotype: One end of the junction varies from germline; a read error may be responsible. The chain has TRBV3-1 and TRBJ2-7, with a tentative D call TRBD1 (5 bases). CDR3 length: 16 residues. Germline CDR1 and CDR2: LGHDT and YNNKEL (reference sequence). CDR3 nucleotide sequence: TGTGCCAGCAGCCCCGGACCTTCTCAGGGCTCCCACGAGCAGTACTTC. Protein sequence: CASSPGPSQGSHEQYF.

V and J are TRBV7-8 and TRBJ2-7; D is unclear. The length of the CDR3 is 14 residues. Germline loops: CDR1 SGHVS, CDR2 FQNEAQ. CDR3: CASASLEEFYEQYF. The CDR3 bases are TGTGCTTCTGCCAGCCTGGAAGAGTTCTACGAGCAGTACTTC.

This clonotype came up a few times. DNA for the CDR3: TGTGCCAGCAGCCCGCGACAGGGGGCCGGTTTAGAGACCCAGTACTTC. Protein sequence: CASSPRQGAGLETQYF. The chain links TRBV13 to TRBJ2-5, with TRBD1 matching over 10 bases. V trimming: 5 bases; J trimming: 4 bases; junction bases outside the gene matches: 10. The CDR3 extends over 16 amino acids. Germline CDR1 reads PRHDT; CDR2 reads FYEKMQ (reference sequence).

The gene calls are TRBV20-1 and TRBJ1-1; D is uncertain. CDR1 DFQATT and CDR2 SNEGSKA come from the germline V gene (reference sequence). Trimming left V 0 bases short and J 2 bases short, with 13 bases between. There are 15 residues in the CDR3. CDR3 in amino acids: CSARDAFGINTEAFF. In DNA form, the CDR3 reads TGCAGTGCTAGAGACGCATTTGGGATTAACACTGAAGCTTTCTTT.

The chain combines TRBV6-5 with TRBJ2-5; possible D gene TRBD1, 5 bases. CDR1 and CDR2 from the germline V gene are MNHEY and SVGAGI. V shed 6 bases and J shed 5 bases, with 16 bases lying between them. CDR3 size: 14 residues. The CDR3 sequence: CASSDSVHRETQYF. The CDR3 region has the DNA TGTGCCAGCAGCGACAGCGTCCATAGGGAGACCCAGTACTTC.

The chain has TRBV12-5 and TRBJ2-3; no clear D. V lost 5 bases to trimming and J lost 5 bases, with 11 bases between them. Germline CDR1 LGHNT, CDR2 FRNRAP. The CDR3 sequence is 13 residues long. CDR3 in amino acids: CASGVNVEDTQYF. In DNA, the CDR3 is TGTGCTAGTGGTGTTAACGTGGAAGATACGCAGTATTTT.

The rearrangement uses TRBV30 and TRBJ2-5; no firm D call. V dropped 1 base and J dropped 1 base, with 7 bases sitting between them. Germline loops: CDR1 GTSNPN, CDR2 SVGIG (reference sequence). The CDR3 contains 13 residues. The CDR3 region has the DNA TGTGCCTGGAGTGCGGTTTTCCAAGAGACCCAGTACTTC. Translated: CAWSAVFQETQYF.

A few counts support this clonotype. J is TRBJ2-3 and V is TRBV4-3; D gene ambiguous. The CDR3 loop spans 14 amino acids. Germline V gene sequence: CDR1 LGHNA, CDR2 YSLEER. The ends were cut back, 6 bases at V and 6 bases at J, with 16 bases in the middle. The CDR3 protein is CASSGQHFFDTQYF. DNA of the CDR3: TGCGCCAGCAGTGGGCAGCACTTTTTTGATACGCAGTATTTT.